The source of this T cell receptor beta chain is a study of T cells in Graves' hyperthyroidism and ophthalmopathy. Diagnosis of hyperthyroidism was new in patients aged 18 to 65, and its duration was under 2 months. A patient was excluded if there was uncontrolled infection, other autoimmune disease, pregnancy or lactation. The CDR3 contains 15 residues. The germline CDR1 and CDR2 sequences are DFQATT and SNEGSKA (reference sequence). Amplification of TCR beta CDR3 regions was performed using RNA transcripts as template. The primer set for the first-round RT-PCR of the TCR CDR3 was HTBI. Each CDR3 protein is one row after TCRdb ran MiXCR on the multiplex PCR reads. The sample has a few hundred thousand distinct CDR3 sequences, 15% to 20% seen once.

What was sequenced was blood. The receptor's source is a man aged 40-50 years with Graves' hyperthyroidism. The chain employs TRBV20-1 and TRBJ1-6, with TRBD1 as a possible D gene (6 bases). The DNA for the CDR3 is TGCAGCGTCCGGGGGGGCAGGGCGGGGAATTCACCCCTCCACTTT. This codes for CSVRGGRAGNSPLHF.